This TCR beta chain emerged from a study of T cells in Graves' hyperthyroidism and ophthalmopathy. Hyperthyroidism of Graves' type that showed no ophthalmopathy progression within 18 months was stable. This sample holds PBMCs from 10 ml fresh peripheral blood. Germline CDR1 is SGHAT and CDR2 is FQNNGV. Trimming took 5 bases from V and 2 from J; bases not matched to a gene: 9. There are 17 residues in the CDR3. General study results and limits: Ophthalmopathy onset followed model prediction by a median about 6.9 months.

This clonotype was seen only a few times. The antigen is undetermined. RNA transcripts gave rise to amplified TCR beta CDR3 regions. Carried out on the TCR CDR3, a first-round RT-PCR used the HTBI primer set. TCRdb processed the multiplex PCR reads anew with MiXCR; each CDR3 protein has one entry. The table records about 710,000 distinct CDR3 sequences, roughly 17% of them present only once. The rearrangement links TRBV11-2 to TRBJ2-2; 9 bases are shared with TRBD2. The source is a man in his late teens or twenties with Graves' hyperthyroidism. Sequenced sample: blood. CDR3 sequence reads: CASSQGLAQANTGELFF. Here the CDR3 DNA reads TGTGCCAGCAGCCAGGGACTAGCCCAAGCAAACACCGGGGAGCTGTTTTTT.